Listed below are T cell receptor beta chains from one sample, sequenced in a study of spatial heterogeneity in lung cancer. Each CDR3 protein is one row after TCRdb ran MiXCR on the 5' RACE reads. This table holds about 87,000 distinct CDR3 sequences, less than 20% found once. This specimen consisted of PBMCs, obtained at follow-up. The source of these receptors is a male donor with early-stage non-small cell lung cancer. CDR3s include the opening cysteine and the closing phenylalanine or tryptophan. The D gene is left open where the match is weak. Clone sizes are given selectively: once, few, many, or a class where the clone is expanded.

J gene | clone size | V gene | D gene | CDR3 protein | CDR3 DNA
TRBJ2-4 | . | TRBV7-2 | TRBD2 | CASSLSSGRAGNIQYF | TGTGCCAGCAGCTTAAGCAGCGGGAGGGCCGGAAACATTCAGTACTTC
TRBJ1-2 | . | TRBV6-2/TRBV6-3 | . | CASSYSGGSYGYTF | TGTGCCAGCAGTTACTCAGGCGGCTCCTATGGCTACACCTTC
TRBJ2-5 | . | TRBV7-9 | . | CASSRGLRWEIQYF | TGTGCCAGCAGCCGGGGGTTACGGTGGGAGATCCAGTACTTC
TRBJ1-1 | . | TRBV5-1 | . | CASSLNIGAIAFF | TGCGCCAGCAGCTTAAATATTGGGGCAATAGCTTTCTTT
TRBJ1-5 | few | TRBV7-9 | . | CASSFSNQPQHF | TGTGCCAGCAGCTTTAGCAATCAGCCCCAGCATTTT
TRBJ2-3 | few | TRBV7-8 | . | CASSFGGTDTQYF | TGTGCCAGCAGCTTTGGGGGCACAGATACGCAGTATTTT
TRBJ1-5 | few | TRBV6-1 | TRBD1 | CASSESFTQGAFQPQHF | TGTGCCAGCAGTGAAAGCTTCACGCAGGGGGCCTTTCAGCCCCAGCATTTT
TRBJ2-5 | few | TRBV12-3/TRBV12-4 | TRBD2 | CASSSLAGGWETQYF | TGTGCCAGCAGTTCCCTAGCGGGAGGGTGGGAGACCCAGTACTTC
TRBJ1-4 | . | TRBV19 | . | CASSIRTRVNEKLFF | TGTGCCAGTAGTATTCGGACTCGTGTAAATGAAAAACTGTTTTTT
TRBJ1-3 | few | TRBV9 | . | CASSVAAGEWSGNTIYF | TGTGCCAGCAGCGTAGCAGCAGGAGAATGGTCCGGAAACACCATATATTTT
TRBJ2-5 | few | TRBV12-3/TRBV12-4 | . | CASSLGGSRETQYF | TGTGCCAGCAGTTTAGGAGGAAGTCGAGAGACCCAGTACTTC
TRBJ2-3 | . | TRBV20-1 | . | CSARTRSDTQYF | TGCAGTGCCCGGACCCGGTCAGATACGCAGTATTTT
TRBJ2-2 | . | TRBV29-1 | . | CSAQENTGELFF | TGCAGCGCCCAGGAGAACACCGGGGAGCTGTTTTTT
TRBJ2-1 | . | TRBV12-3/TRBV12-4 | . | CASSFTVGEQFF | TGTGCCAGCAGTTTTACAGTCGGTGAGCAGTTCTTC
TRBJ2-6 | . | TRBV18 | TRBD1 | CASSDRVAGANVLTF | TGTGCCAGCTCAGACAGGGTGGCTGGGGCCAACGTCCTGACTTTC
TRBJ1-4 | . | TRBV7-2 | . | CASSRAPTEKLFF | TGTGCCAGCAGCCGTGCCCCAACGGAAAAACTGTTTTTT
TRBJ2-5 | . | TRBV2 | . | CASRVDRTRETQYF | TGTGCCAGCAGAGTCGACAGGACCAGGGAGACCCAGTACTTC
TRBJ2-1 | many | TRBV10-2 | TRBD2 | CASSRAGTTSSNEQFF | TGCGCCAGCAGCCGCGCCGGGACTACCAGCTCCAATGAGCAGTTCTTC
TRBJ1-1 | . | TRBV20-1 | . | CSAHNPLNTEAFF | TGCAGTGCTCATAACCCCTTGAACACTGAAGCTTTCTTT
TRBJ1-1 | . | TRBV20-1 | . | CSVRRGRMNTEAFF | TGCAGTGTGAGACGGGGAAGAATGAACACTGAAGCTTTCTTT
TRBJ2-5 | . | TRBV2 | . | CASINRVKETQYF | TGTGCCAGCATCAACAGGGTCAAAGAGACCCAGTACTTC
TRBJ2-5 | . | TRBV7-9 | TRBD2 | CASSLLTSSHQETQYF | TGTGCCAGCAGCTTACTGACTAGCAGTCACCAAGAGACCCAGTACTTC
TRBJ1-1 | . | TRBV18 | . | CASSPIEGRNTEAFF | TGTGCCAGCTCACCAATTGAAGGGCGTAACACTGAAGCTTTCTTT
TRBJ2-5 | . | TRBV7-8 | . | CASSSIRSGETQYF | TGTGCCAGCAGCTCCATTCGTTCGGGGGAGACCCAGTACTTC
TRBJ2-5 | . | TRBV3-1 | . | CASSPGVFGSSQETQYF | TGTGCCAGCAGCCCGGGAGTTTTTGGGTCATCCCAAGAGACCCAGTACTTC
TRBJ2-7 | . | TRBV5-1 | TRBD1 | CASSLYVGQGAEEQYF | TGCGCCAGCAGCTTGTACGTCGGACAGGGGGCAGAGGAGCAGTACTTC
TRBJ1-1 | . | TRBV9 | TRBD1 | CASSVRQGTGGAEAFF | TGTGCCAGCAGCGTCCGACAGGGCACCGGTGGCGCTGAAGCTTTCTTT
TRBJ1-1 | . | TRBV12-3/TRBV12-4 | . | CASRPPETNTEAFF | TGTGCCAGCAGACCCCCTGAAACAAACACTGAAGCTTTCTTT
TRBJ2-1 | . | TRBV24-1 | TRBD2 | CATSDSGTRDEQFF | TGTGCCACCAGTGACTCCGGGACTAGAGATGAGCAGTTCTTC
TRBJ2-7 | many | TRBV20-1 | TRBD1 | CSARGTGFEQYF | TGCAGTGCTAGAGGGACAGGGTTCGAGCAGTACTTC
TRBJ2-2 | . | TRBV20-1 | TRBD2 | CSASPSRWGLAGGHGELFF | TGCAGTGCTAGCCCAAGTAGATGGGGACTAGCGGGAGGTCACGGGGAGCTGTTTTTT
TRBJ2-7 | . | TRBV5-1 | . | CASSSSGYEQYF | TGCGCCAGCAGCTCCTCGGGCTACGAGCAGTACTTC
TRBJ2-3 | many | TRBV7-8 | . | CASSFADTQYF | TGTGCCAGCAGCTTTGCAGATACGCAGTATTTT
TRBJ1-3 | few | TRBV7-9 | . | CASSLGEALSGNTIYF | TGTGCCAGCAGCCTGGGCGAGGCCCTCTCTGGAAACACCATATATTTT
TRBJ1-2 | . | TRBV7-8 | . | CASSLASVLGRGGGYTF | TGTGCCAGCAGCTTAGCGAGCGTCCTGGGCAGGGGTGGTGGCTACACCTTC
TRBJ1-6 | . | TRBV6-5 | . | CASSYGASGYDGSPLHF | TGTGCCAGCAGTTACGGCGCCTCAGGGTATGATGGTTCACCCCTCCACTTT
TRBJ1-2 | few | TRBV7-2 | . | CASSHHRVGNYGYTF | TGTGCCAGCAGCCACCACAGGGTGGGGAACTATGGCTACACCTTC
TRBJ2-1 | once | TRBV20-1 | . | CSAPSRLRSYNEQFF | TGCAGTGCTCCGAGCAGGTTACGGTCCTACAATGAGCAGTTCTTC
TRBJ1-5 | many | TRBV3-1 | . | CASSQDEFQSPQPQHF | TGTGCCAGCAGCCAAGATGAGTTCCAATCCCCCCAGCCCCAGCATTTT
TRBJ2-7 | few | TRBV12-3/TRBV12-4 | . | CASSFGIGFVYEQYF | TGTGCCAGCAGTTTCGGAATCGGTTTCGTTTACGAGCAGTACTTC
TRBJ2-3 | . | TRBV14 | TRBD2 | CASSHPASGGADTQYF | TGTGCCAGCAGCCATCCGGCTAGCGGGGGGGCAGATACGCAGTATTTT
TRBJ2-3 | few | TRBV19 | TRBD2 | CASNELAGGRDTQYF | TGTGCCAGTAACGAACTAGCGGGGGGGCGAGATACGCAGTATTTT
TRBJ1-1 | few | TRBV6-2/TRBV6-3 | . | CASSYLETVNTEAFF | TGTGCCAGCAGTTACCTCGAGACAGTAAACACTGAAGCTTTCTTT
TRBJ2-5 | few | TRBV5-1 | TRBD2 | CASTLTSGGAAETQYF | TGCGCCAGCACCCTGACTAGCGGGGGGGCGGCAGAGACCCAGTACTTC
TRBJ1-3 | many | TRBV11-2 | . | CASSSNGASSGNTIYF | TGTGCCAGCAGCTCGAACGGGGCCAGCTCTGGAAACACCATATATTTT
TRBJ2-1 | . | TRBV4-3 | . | CASSQEQFF | TGCGCCAGCAGCCAAGAGCAGTTCTTC
TRBJ2-3 | few | TRBV6-5 | . | CASRIALGTDTQYF | TGTGCCAGCAGGATAGCTTTGGGCACAGATACGCAGTATTTT
TRBJ1-4 | few | TRBV20-1 | . | CSARGSATNEKLFF | TGCAGTGCTAGAGGGAGCGCAACTAATGAAAAACTGTTTTTT
TRBJ2-5 | . | TRBV4-1 | . | CASSQGVETEETQYF | TGCGCCAGCAGCCAAGGGGTCGAGACTGAAGAGACCCAGTACTTC
TRBJ2-5 | many | TRBV2 | . | CASSETVTIQETQYF | TGTGCCAGCAGTGAAACGGTGACTATACAAGAGACCCAGTACTTC
TRBJ2-7 | . | TRBV15 | TRBD1 | CVTSRDTGGEQYF | TGTGTCACCAGCAGAGACACAGGGGGAGAGCAGTACTTC